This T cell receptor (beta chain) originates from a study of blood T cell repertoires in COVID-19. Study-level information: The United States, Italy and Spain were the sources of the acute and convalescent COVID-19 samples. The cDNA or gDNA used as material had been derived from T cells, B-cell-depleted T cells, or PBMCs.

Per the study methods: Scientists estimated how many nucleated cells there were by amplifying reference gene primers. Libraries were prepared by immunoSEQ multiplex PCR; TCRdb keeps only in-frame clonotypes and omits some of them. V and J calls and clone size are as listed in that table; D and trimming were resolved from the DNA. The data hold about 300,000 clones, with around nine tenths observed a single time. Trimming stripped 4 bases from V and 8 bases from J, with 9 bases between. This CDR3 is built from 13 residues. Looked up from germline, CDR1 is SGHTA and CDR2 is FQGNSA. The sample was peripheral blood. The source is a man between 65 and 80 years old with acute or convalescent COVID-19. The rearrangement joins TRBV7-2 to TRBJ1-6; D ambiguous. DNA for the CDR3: TGTGCCAGCAGCTCCGACACGGATTCACCCCTCCACTTT. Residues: CASSSDTDSPLHF. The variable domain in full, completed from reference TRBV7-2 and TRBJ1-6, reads GAGVSQSPSNKVTEKGKDVELRCDPISGHTALYWYRQSLGQGLEFLIYFQGNSAPDKSGLPSDRFSAERTGGSVSTLTIQRTQQEDSAVYLCASSSDTDSPLHFGNGTRLTVT.